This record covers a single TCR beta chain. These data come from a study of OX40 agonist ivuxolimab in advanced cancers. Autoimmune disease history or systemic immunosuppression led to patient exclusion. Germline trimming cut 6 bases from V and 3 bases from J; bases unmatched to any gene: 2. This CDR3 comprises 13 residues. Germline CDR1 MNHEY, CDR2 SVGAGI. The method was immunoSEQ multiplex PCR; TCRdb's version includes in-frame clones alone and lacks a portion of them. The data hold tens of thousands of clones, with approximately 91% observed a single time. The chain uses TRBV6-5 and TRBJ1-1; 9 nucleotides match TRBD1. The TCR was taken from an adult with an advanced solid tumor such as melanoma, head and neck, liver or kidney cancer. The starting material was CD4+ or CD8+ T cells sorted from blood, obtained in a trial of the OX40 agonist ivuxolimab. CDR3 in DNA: TGTGCCAGCAGAACAGGGGGCTACACTGAAGCTTTCTTT. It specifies CASRTGGYTEAFF.